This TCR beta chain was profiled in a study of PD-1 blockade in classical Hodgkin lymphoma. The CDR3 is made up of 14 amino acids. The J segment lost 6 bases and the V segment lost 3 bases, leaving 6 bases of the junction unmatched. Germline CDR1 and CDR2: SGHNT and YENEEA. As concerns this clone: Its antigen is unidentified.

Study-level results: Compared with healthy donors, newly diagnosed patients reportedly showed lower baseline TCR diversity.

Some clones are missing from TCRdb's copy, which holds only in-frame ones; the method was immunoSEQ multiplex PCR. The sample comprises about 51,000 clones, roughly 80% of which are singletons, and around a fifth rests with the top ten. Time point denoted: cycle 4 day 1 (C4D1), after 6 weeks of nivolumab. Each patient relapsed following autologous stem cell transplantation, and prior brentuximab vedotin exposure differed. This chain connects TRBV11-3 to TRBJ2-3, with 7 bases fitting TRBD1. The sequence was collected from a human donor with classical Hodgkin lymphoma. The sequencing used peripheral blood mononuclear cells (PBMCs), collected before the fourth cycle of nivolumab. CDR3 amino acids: CASSLGQSWDTQYF. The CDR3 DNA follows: TGTGCCAGCAGCTTGGGACAGTCTTGGGATACGCAGTATTTT.